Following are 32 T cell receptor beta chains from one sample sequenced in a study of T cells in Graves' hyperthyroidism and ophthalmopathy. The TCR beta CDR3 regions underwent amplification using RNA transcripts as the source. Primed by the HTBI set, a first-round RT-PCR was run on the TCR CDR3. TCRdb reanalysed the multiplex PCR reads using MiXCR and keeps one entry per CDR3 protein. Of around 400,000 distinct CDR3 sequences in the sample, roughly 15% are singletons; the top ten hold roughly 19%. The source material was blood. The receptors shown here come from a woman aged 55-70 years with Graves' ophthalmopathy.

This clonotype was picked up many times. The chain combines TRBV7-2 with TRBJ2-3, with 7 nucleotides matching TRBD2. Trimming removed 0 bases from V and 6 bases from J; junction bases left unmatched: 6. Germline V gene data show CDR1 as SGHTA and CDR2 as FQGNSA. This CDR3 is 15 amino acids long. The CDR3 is CASSLAPLAKDTQYF. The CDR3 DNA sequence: TGTGCCAGCAGCTTAGCGCCACTAGCGAAGGATACGCAGTATTTT.

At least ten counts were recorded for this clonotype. In nucleotides, the CDR3 is TGTGCCAGCAGCACCCGTGGGGGCCGCAATCAGCCCCAGCATTTT. Its translation is CASSTRGGRNQPQHF. The chain uses TRBV7-8 and TRBJ1-5; D might be TRBD1 (6 bases). CDR3 length: 15 residues. Germline values: CDR1 SGHVS, CDR2 FQNEAQ. Trimming left V 5 bases short and J 2 bases short, with 13 bases between.

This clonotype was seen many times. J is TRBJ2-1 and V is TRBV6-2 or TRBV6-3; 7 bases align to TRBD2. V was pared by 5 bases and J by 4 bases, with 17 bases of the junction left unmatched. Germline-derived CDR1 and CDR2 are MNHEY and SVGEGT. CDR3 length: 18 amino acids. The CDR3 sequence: CASSRLARAGRSYNEQFF. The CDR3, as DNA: TGTGCCAGCAGTCGGCTCGCGAGAGCGGGAAGATCGTACAATGAGCAGTTCTTC.

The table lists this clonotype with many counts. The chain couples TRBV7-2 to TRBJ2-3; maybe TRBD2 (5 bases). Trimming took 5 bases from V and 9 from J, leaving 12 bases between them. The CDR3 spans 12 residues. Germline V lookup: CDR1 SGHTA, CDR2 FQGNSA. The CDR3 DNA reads TGTGCCAGCAGCCCGAGGCTAGCAACGCAGTATTTT. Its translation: CASSPRLATQYF.

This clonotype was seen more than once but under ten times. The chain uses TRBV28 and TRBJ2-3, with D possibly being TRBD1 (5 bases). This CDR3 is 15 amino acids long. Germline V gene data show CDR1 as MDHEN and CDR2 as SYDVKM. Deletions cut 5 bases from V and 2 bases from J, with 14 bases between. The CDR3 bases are TGTGCCAGCAGTGGTGGGGCTTTCTCCACAGATACGCAGTATTTT. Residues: CASSGGAFSTDTQYF.

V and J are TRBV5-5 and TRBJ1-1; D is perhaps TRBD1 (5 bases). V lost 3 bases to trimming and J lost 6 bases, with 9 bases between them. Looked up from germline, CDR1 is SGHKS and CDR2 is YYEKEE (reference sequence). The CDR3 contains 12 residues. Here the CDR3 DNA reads TGTGCCAGCAGCTCGGGACTCTCTGAAGCTTTCTTT. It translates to CASSSGLSEAFF.

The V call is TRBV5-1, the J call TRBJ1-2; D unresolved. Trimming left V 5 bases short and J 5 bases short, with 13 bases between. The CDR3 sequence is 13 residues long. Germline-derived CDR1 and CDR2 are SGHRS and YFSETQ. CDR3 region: CASSSDGPYGYTF. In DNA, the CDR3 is TGCGCCAGCAGTTCGGACGGGCCTTATGGCTACACCTTC.

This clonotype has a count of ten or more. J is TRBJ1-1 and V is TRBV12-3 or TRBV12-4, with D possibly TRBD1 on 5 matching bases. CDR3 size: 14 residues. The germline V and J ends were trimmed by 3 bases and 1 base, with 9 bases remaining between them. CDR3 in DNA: TGTGCCAGCAGTTTTCGGCAGGGGAACACTGAAGCTTTCTTT. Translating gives CASSFRQGNTEAFF.

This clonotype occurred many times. The CDR3 DNA is TGTGCCAGCAGAGCAATAACAGGGGACGAGCAGTACTTC. It codes for CASRAITGDEQYF. The rearrangement uses TRBV2 and TRBJ2-7; 7 positions agree with TRBD1. The CDR3 has 13 residues. V shed 6 bases, J shed 5 bases, and the junction held 7 bases outside the gene matches. Looked up from germline, CDR1 is SNHLY and CDR2 is FYNNEI.

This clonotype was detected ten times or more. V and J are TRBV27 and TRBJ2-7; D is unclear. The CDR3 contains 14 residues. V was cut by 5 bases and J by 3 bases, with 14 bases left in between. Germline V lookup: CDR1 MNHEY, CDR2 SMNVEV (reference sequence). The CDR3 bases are TGTGCCAGCAGTCCCTTTGAGAGGATCTACGAGCAGTACTTC. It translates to CASSPFERIYEQYF.

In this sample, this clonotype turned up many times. The CDR3 DNA is TGTGCCAGCAGTTCGGGACAGGGCGTATTAGAAGATACGCAGTATTTT. It codes for CASSSGQGVLEDTQYF. This sequence joins TRBV28 and TRBJ2-3; 9 bases map to TRBD1. J lost 5 bases, V lost 4 bases, and 10 bases had no gene match. The CDR3 has 16 amino acids. Per germline, CDR1 MDHEN and CDR2 SYDVKM. Using reference TRBV28 and TRBJ2-3 for the parts outside the CDR3, the full variable domain is DVKVTQSSRYLVKRTGEKVFLECVQDMDHENMFWYRQDPGLGLRLIYFSYDVKMKEKGDIPEGYSVSREKKERFSLILESASTNQTSMYLCASSSGQGVLEDTQYFGPGTRLTVL.

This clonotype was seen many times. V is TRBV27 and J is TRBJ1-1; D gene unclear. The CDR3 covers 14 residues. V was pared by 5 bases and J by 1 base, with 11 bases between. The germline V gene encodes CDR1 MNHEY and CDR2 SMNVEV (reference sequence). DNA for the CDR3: TGTGCCAGCAGTCCGTCTATCGGGAACACTGAAGCTTTCTTT. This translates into CASSPSIGNTEAFF.

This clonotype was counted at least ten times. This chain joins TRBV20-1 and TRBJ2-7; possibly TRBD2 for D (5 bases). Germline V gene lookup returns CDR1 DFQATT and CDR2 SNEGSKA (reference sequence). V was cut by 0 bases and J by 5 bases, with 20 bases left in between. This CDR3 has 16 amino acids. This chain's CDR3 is CSARDLGPGRGHEQYF. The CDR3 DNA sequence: TGCAGTGCTAGAGATCTTGGGCCGGGGAGAGGTCACGAGCAGTACTTC.

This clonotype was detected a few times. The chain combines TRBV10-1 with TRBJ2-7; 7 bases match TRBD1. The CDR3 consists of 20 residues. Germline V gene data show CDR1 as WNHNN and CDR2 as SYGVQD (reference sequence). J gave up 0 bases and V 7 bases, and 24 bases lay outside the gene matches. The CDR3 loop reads CASKRTGNRSGSYYSYEQYF. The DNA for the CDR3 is TGCGCCAGCAAGAGGACAGGCAACCGTTCAGGCTCCTACTACTCCTACGAGCAGTACTTC.

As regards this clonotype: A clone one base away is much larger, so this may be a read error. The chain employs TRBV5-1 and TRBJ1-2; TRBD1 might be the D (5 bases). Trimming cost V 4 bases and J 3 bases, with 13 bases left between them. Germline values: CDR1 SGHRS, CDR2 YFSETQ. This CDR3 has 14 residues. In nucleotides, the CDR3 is TGCGCCAGCAGCCAACAGGTCGCAGACTATGGCTACACCTTC. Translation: CASSQQVADYGYTF. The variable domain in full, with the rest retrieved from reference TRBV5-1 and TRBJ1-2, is KAGVTQTPRYLIKTRGQQVTLSCSPISGHRSVSWYQQTPGQGLQFLFEYFSETQRNKGNFPGRFSGRQFSNSRSEMNVSTLELGDSALYLCASSQQVADYGYTFGSGTRLTVV.

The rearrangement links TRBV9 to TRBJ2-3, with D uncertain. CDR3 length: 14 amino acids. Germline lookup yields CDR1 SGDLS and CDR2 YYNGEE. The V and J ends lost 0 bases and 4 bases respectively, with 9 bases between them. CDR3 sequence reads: CASSVGPDPDTQYF. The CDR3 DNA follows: TGTGCCAGCAGCGTAGGTCCAGATCCAGATACGCAGTATTTT.

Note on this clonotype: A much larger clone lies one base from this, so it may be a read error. The CDR3 region is CACSLFDRGGTEAFF. As DNA, the CDR3 is TGTGCCTGCAGTTTATTCGACAGGGGAGGGACTGAAGCTTTCTTT. The chain employs TRBV28 and TRBJ1-1, with TRBD1 matching 8 bases. The CDR3 is 15 residues long. Germline assignment: CDR1 MDHEN and CDR2 SYDVKM. Looking up the rest from reference TRBV28 and TRBJ1-1 gives the full variable domain: DVKVTQSSRYLVKRTGEKVFLECVQDMDHENMFWYRQDPGLGLRLIYFSYDVKMKEKGDIPEGYSVSREKKERFSLILESASTNQTSMYLCACSLFDRGGTEAFFGQGTRLTVV.

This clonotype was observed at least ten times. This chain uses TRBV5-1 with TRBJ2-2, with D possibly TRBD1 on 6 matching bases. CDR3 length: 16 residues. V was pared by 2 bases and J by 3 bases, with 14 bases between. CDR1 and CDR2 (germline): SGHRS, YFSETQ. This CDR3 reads CASSFGYRAHTGELFF. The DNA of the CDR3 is TGCGCCAGCAGCTTTGGCTACAGGGCCCACACCGGGGAGCTGTTTTTT.

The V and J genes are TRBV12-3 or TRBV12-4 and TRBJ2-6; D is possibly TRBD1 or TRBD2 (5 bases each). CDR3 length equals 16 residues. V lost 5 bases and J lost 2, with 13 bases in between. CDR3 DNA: TGTGCCAGCAGTCCAGGTTGGGGGACTGGGGCCAACGTCCTGACTTTC. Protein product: CASSPGWGTGANVLTF.

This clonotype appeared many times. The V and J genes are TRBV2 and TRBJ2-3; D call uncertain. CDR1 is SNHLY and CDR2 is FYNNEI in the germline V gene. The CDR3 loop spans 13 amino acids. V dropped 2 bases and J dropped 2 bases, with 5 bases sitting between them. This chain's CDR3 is CASSEMVTDTQYF. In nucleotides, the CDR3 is TGTGCCAGCAGTGAAATGGTCACAGATACGCAGTATTTT.

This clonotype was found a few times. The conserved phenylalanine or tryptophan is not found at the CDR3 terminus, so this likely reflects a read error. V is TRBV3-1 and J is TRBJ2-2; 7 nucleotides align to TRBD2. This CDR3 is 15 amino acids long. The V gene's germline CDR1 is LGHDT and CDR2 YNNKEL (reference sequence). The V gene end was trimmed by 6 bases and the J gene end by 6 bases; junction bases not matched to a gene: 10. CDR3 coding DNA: TGTGCCAGCAGTCAGTGGCGGGAGAGGTCCGGGGAGCTGTTTCTT. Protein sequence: CASSQWRERSGELFL.

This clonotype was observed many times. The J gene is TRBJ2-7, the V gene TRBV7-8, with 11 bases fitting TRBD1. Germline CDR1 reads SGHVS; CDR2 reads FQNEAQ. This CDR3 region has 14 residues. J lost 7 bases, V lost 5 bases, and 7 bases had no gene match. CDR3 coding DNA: TGTGCCAGCAGCACGGACAGGGGGCTAGGGGAGCAGTACTTC. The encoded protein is CASSTDRGLGEQYF.

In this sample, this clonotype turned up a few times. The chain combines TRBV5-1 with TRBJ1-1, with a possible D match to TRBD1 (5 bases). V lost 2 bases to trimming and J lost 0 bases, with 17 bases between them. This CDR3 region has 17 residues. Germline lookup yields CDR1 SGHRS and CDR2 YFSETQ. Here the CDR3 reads CASSFRARGALNTEAFF. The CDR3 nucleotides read TGCGCCAGCAGCTTCAGAGCGCGTGGGGCTTTGAACACTGAAGCTTTCTTT.

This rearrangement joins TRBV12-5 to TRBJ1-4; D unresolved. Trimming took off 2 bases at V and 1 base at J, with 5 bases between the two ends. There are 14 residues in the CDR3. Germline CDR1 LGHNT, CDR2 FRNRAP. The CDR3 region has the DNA TGTGCTAGTGGTTTGTTGAAAACTAATGAAAAACTGTTTTTT. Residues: CASGLLKTNEKLFF. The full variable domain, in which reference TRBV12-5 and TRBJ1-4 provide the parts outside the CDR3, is DARVTQTPRHKVTEMGQEVTMRCQPILGHNTVFWYRQTMMQGLELLAYFRNRAPLDDSGMPKDRFSAEMPDATLATLKIQPSEPRDSAVYFCASGLLKTNEKLFFGSGTQLSVL.

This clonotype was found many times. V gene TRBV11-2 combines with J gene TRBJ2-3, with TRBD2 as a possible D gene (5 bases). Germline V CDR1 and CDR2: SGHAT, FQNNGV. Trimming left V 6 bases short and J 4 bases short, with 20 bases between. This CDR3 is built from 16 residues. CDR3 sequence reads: CASRQTGRLGADTQYF. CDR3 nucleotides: TGTGCCAGCAGACAAACCGGACGCCTCGGGGCAGATACGCAGTATTTT.

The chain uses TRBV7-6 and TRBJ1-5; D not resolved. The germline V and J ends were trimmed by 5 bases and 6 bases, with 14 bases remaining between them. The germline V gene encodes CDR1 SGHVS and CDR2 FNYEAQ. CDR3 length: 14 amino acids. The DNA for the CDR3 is TGTGCCAGCAGCCCCCTCATGGCCGGTCAGCCCCAGCATTTT. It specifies CASSPLMAGQPQHF.

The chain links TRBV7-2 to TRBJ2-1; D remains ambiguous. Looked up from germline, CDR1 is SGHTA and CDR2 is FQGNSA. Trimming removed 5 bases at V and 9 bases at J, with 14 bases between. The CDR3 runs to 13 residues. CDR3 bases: TGTGCCAGCAGCCCACCCACGATTGGTGAGCAGTTCTTC. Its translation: CASSPPTIGEQFF.

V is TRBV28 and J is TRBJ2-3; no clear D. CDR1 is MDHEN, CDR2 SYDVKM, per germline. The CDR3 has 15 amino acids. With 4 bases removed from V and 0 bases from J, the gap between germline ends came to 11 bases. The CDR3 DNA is TGTGCCAGCAGTTCCGGGTTTCTGAGCACAGATACGCAGTATTTT. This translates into CASSSGFLSTDTQYF.

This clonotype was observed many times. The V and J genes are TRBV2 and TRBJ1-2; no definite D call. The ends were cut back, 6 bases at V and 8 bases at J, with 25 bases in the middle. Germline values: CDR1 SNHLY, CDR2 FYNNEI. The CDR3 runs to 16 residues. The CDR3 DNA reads TGTGCCAGCAGGGCTACCTCGGGCAGCATAGTAAGCGGCTACACCTTC. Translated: CASRATSGSIVSGYTF.

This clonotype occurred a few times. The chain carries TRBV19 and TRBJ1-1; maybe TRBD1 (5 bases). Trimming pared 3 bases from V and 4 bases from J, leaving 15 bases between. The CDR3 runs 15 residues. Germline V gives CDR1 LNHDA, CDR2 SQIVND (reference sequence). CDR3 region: CASSIPWVRGTEAFF. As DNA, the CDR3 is TGTGCCAGTAGTATCCCCTGGGTGAGGGGCACTGAAGCTTTCTTT.

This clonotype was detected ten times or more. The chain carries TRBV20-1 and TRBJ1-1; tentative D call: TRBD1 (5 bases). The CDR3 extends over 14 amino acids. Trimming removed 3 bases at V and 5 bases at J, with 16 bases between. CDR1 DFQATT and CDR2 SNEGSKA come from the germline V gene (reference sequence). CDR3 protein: CSASWGRLGTEAFF. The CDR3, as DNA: TGCAGTGCTAGTTGGGGCCGCCTGGGGACTGAAGCTTTCTTT.

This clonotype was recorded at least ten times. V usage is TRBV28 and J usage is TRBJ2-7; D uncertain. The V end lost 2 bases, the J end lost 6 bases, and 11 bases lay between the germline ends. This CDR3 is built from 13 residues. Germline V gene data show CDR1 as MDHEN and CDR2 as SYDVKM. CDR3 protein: CASSLPPWGEQYF. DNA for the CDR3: TGTGCCAGCAGTTTACCACCATGGGGCGAGCAGTACTTC. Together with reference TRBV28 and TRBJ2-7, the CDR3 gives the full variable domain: DVKVTQSSRYLVKRTGEKVFLECVQDMDHENMFWYRQDPGLGLRLIYFSYDVKMKEKGDIPEGYSVSREKKERFSLILESASTNQTSMYLCASSLPPWGEQYFGPGTRLTVT.